This T cell receptor beta chain was retrieved from a study of blood T cell repertoires in COVID-19. Study at large: The origin of the acute and convalescent COVID-19 samples was the United States, Italy and Spain. In each case, the material was cDNA or gDNA derived from T cells, B-cell-depleted T cells, or PBMCs.

The length of the CDR3 is 15 residues. V shed 0 bases and J shed 1 base, with 8 bases lying between them. The germline gives CDR1 SGDLS, CDR2 YYNGEE. In this sample, this clone turned up once. In the source study's methods: Estimates of nucleated cell counts were drawn from the amplification of reference gene primers. Using immunoSEQ multiplex PCR, the repertoire was profiled, and TCRdb retains in-frame clones only, with some absent. That table furnishes V, J and clone size, whereas the DNA furnished D and trimming. The table has approximately 50,000 clones, around 80% seen once. The sequenced sample consisted of peripheral blood. The chain has TRBV9 and TRBJ2-1, with a tentative D call TRBD2 (6 bases). The source is a human donor in a cohort sampled during active COVID-19. The CDR3, as DNA: TGTGCCAGCAGCGTAGCGGGGGAATCCTACAATGAGCAGTTCTTC. Amino acids: CASSVAGESYNEQFF.